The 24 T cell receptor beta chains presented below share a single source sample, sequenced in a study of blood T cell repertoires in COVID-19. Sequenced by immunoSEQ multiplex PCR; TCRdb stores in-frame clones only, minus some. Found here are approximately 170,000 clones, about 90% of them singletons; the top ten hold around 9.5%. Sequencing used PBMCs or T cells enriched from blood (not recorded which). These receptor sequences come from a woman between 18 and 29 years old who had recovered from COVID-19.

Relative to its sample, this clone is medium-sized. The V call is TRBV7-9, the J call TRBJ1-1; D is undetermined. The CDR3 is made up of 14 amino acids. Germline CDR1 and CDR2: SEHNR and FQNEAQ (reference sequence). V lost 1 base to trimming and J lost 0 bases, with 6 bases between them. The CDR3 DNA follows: TGTGCCAGCAGCTTAGGCGGGCTGAACACTGAAGCTTTCTTT. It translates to CASSLGGLNTEAFF.

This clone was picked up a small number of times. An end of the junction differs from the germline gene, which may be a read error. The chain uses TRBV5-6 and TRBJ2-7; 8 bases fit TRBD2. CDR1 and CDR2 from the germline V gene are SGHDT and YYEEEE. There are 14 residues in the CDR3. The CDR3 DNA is TGTGCCAGCAGCTTGGGTACGAGCGGGGGCCTCGGGGACTTC. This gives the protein CASSLGTSGGLGDF.

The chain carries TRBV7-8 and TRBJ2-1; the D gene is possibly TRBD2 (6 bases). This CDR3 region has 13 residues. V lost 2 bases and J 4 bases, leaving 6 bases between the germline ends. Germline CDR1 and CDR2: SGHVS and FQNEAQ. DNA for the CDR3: TGTGCCAGCAGCTTAAGCGGGTACAATGAGCAGTTCTTC. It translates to CASSLSGYNEQFF.

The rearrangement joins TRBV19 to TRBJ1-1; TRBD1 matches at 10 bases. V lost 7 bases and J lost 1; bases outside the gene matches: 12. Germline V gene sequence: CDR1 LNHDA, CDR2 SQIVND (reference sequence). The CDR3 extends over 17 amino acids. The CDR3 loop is CASTRNTRTGGNTEAFF. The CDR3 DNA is TGTGCCAGTACCAGAAACACGAGGACAGGGGGGAACACTGAAGCTTTCTTT.

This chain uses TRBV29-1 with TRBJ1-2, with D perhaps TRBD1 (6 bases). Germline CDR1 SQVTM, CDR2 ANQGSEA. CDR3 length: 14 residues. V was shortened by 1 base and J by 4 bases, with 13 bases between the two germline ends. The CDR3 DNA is TGCAGCGTTGAAGTGGGGGGGCCGGTCTATGGCTACACCTTC. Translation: CSVEVGGPVYGYTF.

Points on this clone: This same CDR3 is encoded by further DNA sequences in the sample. The CDR3 reads CASSSQGGQPQHF. The CDR3 region has the DNA TGTGCCAGCAGTTCGCAGGGGGGTCAGCCCCAGCATTTT. This sequence joins TRBV27 and TRBJ1-5, with TRBD1 identical over 7 bases. Unmatched junction bases numbered 3, after V lost 4 bases and J lost 6 bases. In germline, CDR1 is MNHEY, CDR2 SMNVEV (reference sequence). The CDR3 is 13 residues long.

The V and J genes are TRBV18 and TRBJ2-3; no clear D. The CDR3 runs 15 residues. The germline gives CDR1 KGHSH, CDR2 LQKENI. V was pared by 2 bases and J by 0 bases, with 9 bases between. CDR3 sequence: CASSPGVYSTDTQYF. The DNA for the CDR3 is TGTGCCAGCTCACCAGGAGTCTATAGCACAGATACGCAGTATTTT.

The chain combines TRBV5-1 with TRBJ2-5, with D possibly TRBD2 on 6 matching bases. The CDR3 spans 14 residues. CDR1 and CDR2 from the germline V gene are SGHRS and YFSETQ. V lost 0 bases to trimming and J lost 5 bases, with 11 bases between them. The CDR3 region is CASSLGREGETQYF. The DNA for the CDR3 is TGCGCCAGCAGCTTGGGGCGGGAAGGGGAGACCCAGTACTTC.

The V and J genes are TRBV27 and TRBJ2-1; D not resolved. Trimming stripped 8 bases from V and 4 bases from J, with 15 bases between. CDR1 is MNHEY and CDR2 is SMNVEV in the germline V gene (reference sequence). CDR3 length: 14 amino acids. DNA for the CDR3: TGTGCCAGCTCCCTTGGCGGCTCATACAATGAGCAGTTCTTC. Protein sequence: CASSLGGSYNEQFF.

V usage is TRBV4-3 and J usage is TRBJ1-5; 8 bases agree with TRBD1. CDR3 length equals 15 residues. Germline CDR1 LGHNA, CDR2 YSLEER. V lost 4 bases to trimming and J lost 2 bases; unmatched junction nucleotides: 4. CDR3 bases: TGCGCCAGCAGCCGAGACAGGGGTGGCAATCAGCCCCAGCATTTT. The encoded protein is CASSRDRGGNQPQHF.

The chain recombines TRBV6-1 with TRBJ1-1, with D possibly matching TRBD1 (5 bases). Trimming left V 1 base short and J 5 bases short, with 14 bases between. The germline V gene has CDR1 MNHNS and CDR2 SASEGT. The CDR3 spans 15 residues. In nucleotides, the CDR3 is TGTGCCAGCAGTGAAGTGGGTTGGGGGGGAACTGAAGCTTTCTTT. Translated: CASSEVGWGGTEAFF.

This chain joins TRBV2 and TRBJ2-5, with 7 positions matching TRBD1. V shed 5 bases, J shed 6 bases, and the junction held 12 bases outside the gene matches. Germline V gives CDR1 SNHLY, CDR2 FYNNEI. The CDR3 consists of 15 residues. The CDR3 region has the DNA TGTGCCAGCAGTTCCGGGACAGAGACCCTTAAGACCCAGTACTTC. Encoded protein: CASSSGTETLKTQYF. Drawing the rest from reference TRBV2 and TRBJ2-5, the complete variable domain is EPEVTQTPSHQVTQMGQEVILRCVPISNHLYFYWYRQILGQKVEFLVSFYNNEISEKSEIFDDQFSVERPDGSNFTLKIRSTKLEDSAMYFCASSSGTETLKTQYFGPGTRLLVL.

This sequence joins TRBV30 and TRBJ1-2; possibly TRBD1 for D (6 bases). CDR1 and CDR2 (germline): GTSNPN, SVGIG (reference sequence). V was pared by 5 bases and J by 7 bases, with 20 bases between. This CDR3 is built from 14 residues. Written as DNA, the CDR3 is TGTGCCTGGGGATATAATACAGGGTTCAGTGGCTACACCTTC. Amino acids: CAWGYNTGFSGYTF.

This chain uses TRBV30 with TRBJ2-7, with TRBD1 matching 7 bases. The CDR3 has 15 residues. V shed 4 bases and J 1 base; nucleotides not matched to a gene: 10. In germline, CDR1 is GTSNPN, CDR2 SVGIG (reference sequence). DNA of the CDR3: TGTGCCTGGACAAAAGGACAGGACGAATCCTACGAGCAGTACTTC. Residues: CAWTKGQDESYEQYF.

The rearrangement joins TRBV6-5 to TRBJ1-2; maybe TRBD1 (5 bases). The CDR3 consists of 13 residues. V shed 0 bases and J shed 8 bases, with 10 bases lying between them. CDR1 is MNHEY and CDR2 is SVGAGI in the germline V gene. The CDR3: CASSYSTGTGYTF. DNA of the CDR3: TGTGCCAGCAGTTACTCTACAGGAACGGGCTACACCTTC.

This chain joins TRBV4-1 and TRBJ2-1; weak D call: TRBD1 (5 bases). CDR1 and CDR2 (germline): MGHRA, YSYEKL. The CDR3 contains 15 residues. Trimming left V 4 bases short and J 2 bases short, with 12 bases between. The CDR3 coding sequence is TGCGCCAGCAGCCCCCAGGCAGGGACCTACAATGAGCAGTTCTTC. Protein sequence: CASSPQAGTYNEQFF.

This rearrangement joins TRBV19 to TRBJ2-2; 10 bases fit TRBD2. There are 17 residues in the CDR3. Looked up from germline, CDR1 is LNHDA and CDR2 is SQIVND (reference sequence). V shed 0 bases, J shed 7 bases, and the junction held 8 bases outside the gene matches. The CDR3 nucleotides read TGTGCCAGTAGTATAGATCACAGCGGGAGGGTGGACGGGGAGCTGTTTTTT. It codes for CASSIDHSGRVDGELFF.

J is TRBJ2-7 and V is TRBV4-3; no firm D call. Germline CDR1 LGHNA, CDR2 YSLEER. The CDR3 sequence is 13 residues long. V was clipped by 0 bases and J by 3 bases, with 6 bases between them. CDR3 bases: TGCGCCAGCAGCCAAGATGTGTACTACGAGCAGTACTTC. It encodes CASSQDVYYEQYF.

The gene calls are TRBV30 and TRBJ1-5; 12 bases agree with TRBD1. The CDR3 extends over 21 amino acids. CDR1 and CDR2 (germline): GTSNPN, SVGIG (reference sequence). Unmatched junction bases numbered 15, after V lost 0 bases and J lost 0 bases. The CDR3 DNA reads TGTGCCTGGAGTGTATTCGAGGGGACAGGGGGCCTCCCAAATAGCAATCAGCCCCAGCATTTT. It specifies CAWSVFEGTGGLPNSNQPQHF.

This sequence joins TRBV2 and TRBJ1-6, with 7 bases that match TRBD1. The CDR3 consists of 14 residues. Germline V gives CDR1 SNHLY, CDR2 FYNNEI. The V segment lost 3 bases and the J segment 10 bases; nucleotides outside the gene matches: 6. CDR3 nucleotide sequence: TGTGCCAGCAGTGAGCGACAGGGATACTCACCCCTCCACTTT. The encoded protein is CASSERQGYSPLHF. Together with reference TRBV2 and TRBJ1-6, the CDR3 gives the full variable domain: EPEVTQTPSHQVTQMGQEVILRCVPISNHLYFYWYRQILGQKVEFLVSFYNNEISEKSEIFDDQFSVERPDGSNFTLKIRSTKLEDSAMYFCASSERQGYSPLHFGNGTRLTVT.

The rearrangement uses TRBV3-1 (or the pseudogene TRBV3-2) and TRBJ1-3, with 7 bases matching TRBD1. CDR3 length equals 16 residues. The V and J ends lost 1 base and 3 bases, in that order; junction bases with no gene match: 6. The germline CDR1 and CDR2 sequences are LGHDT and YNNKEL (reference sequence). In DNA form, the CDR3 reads TGTGCCAGCAGCCAAGTCGGAGGGGGCTTTGGAAACACCATATATTTT. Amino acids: CASSQVGGGFGNTIYF.

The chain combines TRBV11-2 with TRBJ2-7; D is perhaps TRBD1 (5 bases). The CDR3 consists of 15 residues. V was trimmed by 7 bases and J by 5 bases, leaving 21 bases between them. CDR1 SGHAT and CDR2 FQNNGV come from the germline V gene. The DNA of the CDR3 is TGTGCCAGCACCTCGACCCAGGGAATTCCAAACGAGCAGTACTTC. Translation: CASTSTQGIPNEQYF.

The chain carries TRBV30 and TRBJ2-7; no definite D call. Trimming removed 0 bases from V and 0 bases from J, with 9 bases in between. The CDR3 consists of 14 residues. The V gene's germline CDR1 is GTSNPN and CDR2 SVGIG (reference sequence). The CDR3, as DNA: TGTGCCTGGAGTGTACTGTCCATCTCCTACGAGCAGTACTTC. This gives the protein CAWSVLSISYEQYF.

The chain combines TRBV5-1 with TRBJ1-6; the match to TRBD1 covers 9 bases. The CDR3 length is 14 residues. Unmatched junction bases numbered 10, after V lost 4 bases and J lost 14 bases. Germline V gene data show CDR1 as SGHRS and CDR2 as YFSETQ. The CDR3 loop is CASSPQQGARALHF. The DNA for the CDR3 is TGCGCCAGCAGCCCACAACAGGGGGCCAGGGCCCTCCACTTT.